This T cell receptor beta chain was observed in a study of siplizumab effects on memory and regulatory T cells. At the level of the study: Run as pairs, the mixed lymphocyte reactions received siplizumab at around 1 ug/mL or no drug.

Assay: immunoSEQ multiplex PCR; the TCRdb copy retains only in-frame clones and omits some. The sample consists of 5,000 to 6,000 clones, 45% to 50% of them appearing once. Trimming left V 5 bases short and J 9 bases short, with 14 bases between. This CDR3 is 13 amino acids long. Germline V gives CDR1 SEHNR, CDR2 FQNEAQ (reference sequence). The cells of the mixed lymphocyte reaction underwent a roughly 6-day coculture at 37°C. In the case of this clone: Its antigen is as yet unknown.

The chain combines TRBV7-9 with TRBJ2-1, with D possibly called TRBD1 or TRBD2 (5 bases each). Specimen: CFSE-low (dividing) CD8+ T cells sorted from an allogeneic mixed lymphocyte reaction. The clonotype originates from a human donor in good health; the cells came from an allogeneic mixed lymphocyte reaction. Some clones in this sample may be carry-over from other donors' samples. The CDR3 loop is CASSLGRIGEQFF. DNA for the CDR3: TGTGCCAGCAGCCTGGGACGGATCGGTGAGCAGTTCTTC.